The clone carrying this TCR beta chain was detected ten times or more. Amplification targeted TCR beta CDR3 regions from RNA transcripts. HTBI primers were the set used in a first-round RT-PCR of the TCR CDR3. Via MiXCR, TCRdb re-called the multiplex PCR reads, giving one row per CDR3 protein. The table has more than 550,000 distinct CDR3 sequences, approximately 15% seen once. This sample stems from a study of T cells in Graves' hyperthyroidism and ophthalmopathy. The V gene end was trimmed by 4 bases and the J gene end by 3 bases; junction bases not matched to a gene: 8. The length of the CDR3 is 15 residues. CDR1 and CDR2 (germline): LNHNV, YYDKDF (reference sequence). Uncontrolled infection, other autoimmune disease, pregnancy or lactation led to exclusion.

The chain carries TRBV15 and TRBJ1-2; TRBD1 agrees at 7 bases. Sequencing input: blood. This receptor was identified in a man aged 50-59 years with Graves' hyperthyroidism. The CDR3 bases are TGTGCCACCAGCATGGGACAGCCCAAGGACTATGGCTACACCTTC. Protein product: CATSMGQPKDYGYTF.